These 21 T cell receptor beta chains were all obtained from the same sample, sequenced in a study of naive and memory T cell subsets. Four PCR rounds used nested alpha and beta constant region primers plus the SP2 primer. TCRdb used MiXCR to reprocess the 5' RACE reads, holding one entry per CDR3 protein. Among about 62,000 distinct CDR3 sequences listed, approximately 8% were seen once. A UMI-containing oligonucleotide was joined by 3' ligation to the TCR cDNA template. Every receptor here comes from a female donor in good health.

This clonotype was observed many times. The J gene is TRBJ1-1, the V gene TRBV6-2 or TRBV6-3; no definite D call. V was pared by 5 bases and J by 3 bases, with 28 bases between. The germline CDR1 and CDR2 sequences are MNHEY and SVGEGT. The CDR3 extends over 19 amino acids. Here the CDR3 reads CASSLSRGGVIRRDTEAFF. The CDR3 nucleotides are TGTGCCAGCAGTCTTAGCCGTGGTGGGGTGATCCGTCGGGACACTGAAGCTTTCTTT.

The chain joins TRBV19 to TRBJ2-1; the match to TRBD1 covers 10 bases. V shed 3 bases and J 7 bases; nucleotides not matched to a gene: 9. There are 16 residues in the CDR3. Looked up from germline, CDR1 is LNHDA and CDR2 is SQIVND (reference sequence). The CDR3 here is CASSIPRQGARNEQFF. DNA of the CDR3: TGTGCCAGTAGTATTCCCCGACAGGGGGCAAGGAATGAGCAGTTCTTC.

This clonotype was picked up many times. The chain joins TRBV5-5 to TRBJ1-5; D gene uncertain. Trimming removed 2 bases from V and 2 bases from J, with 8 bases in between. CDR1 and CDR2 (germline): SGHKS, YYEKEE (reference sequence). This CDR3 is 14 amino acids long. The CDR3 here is CASSFVSGNQPQHF. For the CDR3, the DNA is TGTGCCAGCAGCTTCGTGTCAGGCAATCAGCCCCAGCATTTT.

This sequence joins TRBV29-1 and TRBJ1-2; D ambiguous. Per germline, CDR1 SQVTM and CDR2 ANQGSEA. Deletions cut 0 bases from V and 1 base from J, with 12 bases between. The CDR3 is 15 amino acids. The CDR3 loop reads CSVEDSRTVNYGYTF. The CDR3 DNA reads TGCAGCGTTGAAGACTCCCGGACGGTTAACTATGGCTACACCTTC.

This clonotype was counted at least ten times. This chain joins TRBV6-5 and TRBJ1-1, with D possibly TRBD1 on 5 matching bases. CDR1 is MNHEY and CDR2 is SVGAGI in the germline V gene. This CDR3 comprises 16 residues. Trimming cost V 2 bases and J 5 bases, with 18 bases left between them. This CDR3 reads CASSYVGDSLRTEAFF. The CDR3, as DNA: TGTGCCAGCAGTTACGTGGGGGACTCCCTAAGGACTGAAGCTTTCTTT.

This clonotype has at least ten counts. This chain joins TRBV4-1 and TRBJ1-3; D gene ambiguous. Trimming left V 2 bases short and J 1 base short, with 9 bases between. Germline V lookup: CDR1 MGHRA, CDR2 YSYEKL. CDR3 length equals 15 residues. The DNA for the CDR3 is TGCGCCAGCAGCCAACAGGAACGGTCTGGAAACACCATATATTTT. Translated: CASSQQERSGNTIYF.

CDR3 amino acids: CASSLAGIPRNEQFF. In DNA form, the CDR3 reads TGTGCCAGCAGTTTGGCCGGGATACCCAGGAATGAGCAGTTCTTC. This chain links TRBV27 with TRBJ2-1, with a weak D call TRBD2 (5 bases). Germline V gene sequence: CDR1 MNHEY, CDR2 SMNVEV (reference sequence). The CDR3 has 15 amino acids. Trimming left V 3 bases short and J 7 bases short, with 16 bases between.

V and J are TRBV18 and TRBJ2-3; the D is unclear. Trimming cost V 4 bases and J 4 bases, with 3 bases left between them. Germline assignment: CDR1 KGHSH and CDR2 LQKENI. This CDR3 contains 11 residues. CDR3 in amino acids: CASSQPDTQYF. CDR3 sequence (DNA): TGTGCCAGCTCACAACCAGATACGCAGTATTTT.

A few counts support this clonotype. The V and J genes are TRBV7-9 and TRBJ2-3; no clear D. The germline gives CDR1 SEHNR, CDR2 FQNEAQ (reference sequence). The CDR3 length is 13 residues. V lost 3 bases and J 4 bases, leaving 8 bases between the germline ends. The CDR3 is CASSLLDADTQYF. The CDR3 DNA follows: TGTGCCAGCAGCTTGCTTGACGCAGATACGCAGTATTTT.

The CDR3 DNA reads as TGTGCCAGTACGGGGTTGGGTCGAGAGACCCAGTACTTC. It codes for CASTGLGRETQYF. The chain couples TRBV2 to TRBJ2-5; TRBD2 might be the D (5 bases). CDR1 and CDR2 (germline): SNHLY, FYNNEI. The CDR3 length is 13 residues. V was shortened by 9 bases and J by 4 bases, with 15 bases between the two germline ends. The full variable domain, rest sourced from reference TRBV2 and TRBJ2-5, is EPEVTQTPSHQVTQMGQEVILRCVPISNHLYFYWYRQILGQKVEFLVSFYNNEISEKSEIFDDQFSVERPDGSNFTLKIRSTKLEDSAMYFCASTGLGRETQYFGPGTRLLVL.

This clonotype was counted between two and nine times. DNA for the CDR3: TGTGCCAGCAGTGACAGGGGACGTCGAGGCGTCGAGCAGTACTTC. Translated: CASSDRGRRGVEQYF. This chain connects TRBV6-1 to TRBJ2-7; TRBD1 is a possible D gene (6 bases). This CDR3 region has 15 residues. In germline, CDR1 is MNHNS, CDR2 SASEGT. The V end was cut by 3 bases, the J end by 6 bases, with 18 bases between.

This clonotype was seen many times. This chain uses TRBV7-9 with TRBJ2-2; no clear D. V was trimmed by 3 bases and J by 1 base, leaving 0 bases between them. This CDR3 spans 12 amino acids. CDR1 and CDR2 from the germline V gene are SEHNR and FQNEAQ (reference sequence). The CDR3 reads CASSLNTGELFF. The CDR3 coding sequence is TGTGCCAGCAGCTTGAACACCGGGGAGCTGTTTTTT.

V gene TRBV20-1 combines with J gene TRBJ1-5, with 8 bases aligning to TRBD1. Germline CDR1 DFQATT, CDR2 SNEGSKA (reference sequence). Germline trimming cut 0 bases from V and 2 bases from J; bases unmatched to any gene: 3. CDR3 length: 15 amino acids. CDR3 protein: CSARETGVGNQPQHF. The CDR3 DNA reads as TGCAGTGCTAGAGAGACAGGGGTGGGCAATCAGCCCCAGCATTTT.

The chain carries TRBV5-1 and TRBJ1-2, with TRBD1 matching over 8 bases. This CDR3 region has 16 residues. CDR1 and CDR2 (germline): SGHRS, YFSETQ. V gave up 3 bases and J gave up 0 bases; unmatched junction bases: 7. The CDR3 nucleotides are TGCGCCAGCAGCTCGCCGGGACAGGCTTCTAACTATGGCTACACCTTC. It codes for CASSSPGQASNYGYTF.

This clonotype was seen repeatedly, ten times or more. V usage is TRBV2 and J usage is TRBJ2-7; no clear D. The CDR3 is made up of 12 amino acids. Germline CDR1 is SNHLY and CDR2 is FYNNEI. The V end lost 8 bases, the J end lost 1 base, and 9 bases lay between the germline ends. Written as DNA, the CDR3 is TGTGCCAGCGGGTCAGCTTCCTACGAGCAGTACTTC. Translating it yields CASGSASYEQYF.

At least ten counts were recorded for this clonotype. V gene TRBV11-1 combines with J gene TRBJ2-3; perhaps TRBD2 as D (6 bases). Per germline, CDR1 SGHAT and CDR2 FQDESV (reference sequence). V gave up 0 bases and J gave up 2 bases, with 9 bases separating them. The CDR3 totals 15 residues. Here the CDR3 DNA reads TGTGCCAGCAGCTTAGCGGGAGGAATCACAGATACGCAGTATTTT. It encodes CASSLAGGITDTQYF.

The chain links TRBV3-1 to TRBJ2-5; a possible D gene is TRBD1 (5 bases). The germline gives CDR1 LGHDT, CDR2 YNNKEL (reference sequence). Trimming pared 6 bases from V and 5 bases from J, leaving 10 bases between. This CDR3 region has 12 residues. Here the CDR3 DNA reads TGTGCCAGCAGGGACATCCATGAGACCCAGTACTTC. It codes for CASRDIHETQYF.

The CDR3 sequence is CASRGTGLSYEQYF. The CDR3 coding sequence is TGTGCCAGCAGGGGGACAGGCCTCTCCTACGAGCAGTACTTC. V and J are TRBV28 and TRBJ2-7, with 8 bases identical to TRBD1. The CDR3 loop spans 14 amino acids. Germline V CDR1 and CDR2: MDHEN, SYDVKM. The trim removed 6 bases at V and 0 bases at J, leaving 4 bases unmatched.

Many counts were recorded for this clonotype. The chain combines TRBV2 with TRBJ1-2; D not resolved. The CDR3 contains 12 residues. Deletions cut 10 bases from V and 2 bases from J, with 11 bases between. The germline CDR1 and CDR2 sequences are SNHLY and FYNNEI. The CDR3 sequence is CATGFLNYGYTF. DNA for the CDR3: TGTGCCACGGGTTTCCTGAACTATGGCTACACCTTC. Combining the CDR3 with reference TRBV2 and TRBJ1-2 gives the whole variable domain EPEVTQTPSHQVTQMGQEVILRCVPISNHLYFYWYRQILGQKVEFLVSFYNNEISEKSEIFDDQFSVERPDGSNFTLKIRSTKLEDSAMYFCATGFLNYGYTFGSGTRLTVV.

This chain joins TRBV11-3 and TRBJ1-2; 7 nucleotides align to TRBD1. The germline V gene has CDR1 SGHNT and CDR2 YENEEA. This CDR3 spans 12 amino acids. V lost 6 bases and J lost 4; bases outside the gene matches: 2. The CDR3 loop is CASSEGAYGYTF. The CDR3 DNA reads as TGTGCCAGCAGTGAGGGGGCCTATGGCTACACCTTC. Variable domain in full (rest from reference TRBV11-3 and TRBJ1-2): EAGVVQSPRYKIIEKKQPVAFWCNPISGHNTLYWYLQNLGQGPELLIRYENEEAVDDSQLPKDRFSAERLKGVDSTLKIQPAELGDSAVYLCASSEGAYGYTFGSGTRLTVV.

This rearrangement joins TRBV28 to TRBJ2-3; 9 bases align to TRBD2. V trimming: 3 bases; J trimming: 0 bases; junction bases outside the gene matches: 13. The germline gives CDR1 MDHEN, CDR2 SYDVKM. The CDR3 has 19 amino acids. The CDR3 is CASSFPREGNHHSTDTQYF. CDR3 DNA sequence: TGTGCCAGCAGTTTCCCGCGGGAGGGCAATCACCATAGCACAGATACGCAGTATTTT.